The rows below give T cell receptor beta chains drawn from one sample of a study of blood T cell repertoires in COVID-19. Clones were read by immunoSEQ multiplex PCR, and TCRdb kept only the in-frame ones, dropping some. The table shows around 65,000 clones, with around 79% occurring only once. Sequenced: peripheral blood. The receptors stem from a man aged 55 to 70 with acute or convalescent COVID-19. The CDR3 runs from the conserved cysteine through the conserved F or W. Fields, in order: clone size, J gene, D gene, V gene, CDR3 DNA, CDR3 protein. A D gene is named only where the DNA matches it firmly. The listing skips clone size in some rows; elsewhere it reads once, few, many or a size class.

abundance: -; j_gene: TRBJ2-1; d_gene: TRBD2; v_gene: TRBV5-4; CDR3nt: TGTGCCAGCAGCGGGGGACTAGCGGAATACAATGAGCAGTTCTTC; CDR3aa: CASSGGLAEYNEQFF
abundance: -; j_gene: TRBJ1-1; d_gene: TRBD1; v_gene: TRBV4-2; CDR3nt: TGTGCCAGCAGTCTCCCGGCAGGGGGTAACACTGAAGCTTTCTTT; CDR3aa: CASSLPAGGNTEAFF
abundance: -; j_gene: TRBJ1-2; d_gene: -; v_gene: TRBV27; CDR3nt: TGTGCCAGCAGCGAAGGACAGAGTGGGTATGGCTACACCTTC; CDR3aa: CASSEGQSGYGYTF
abundance: -; j_gene: TRBJ1-2; d_gene: -; v_gene: TRBV6-1; CDR3nt: TGTGCCAGCAGTGAAATGGGGGGTCGGGGAGAGGGCTACACCTTC; CDR3aa: CASSEMGGRGEGYTF
abundance: -; j_gene: TRBJ1-4; d_gene: TRBD1; v_gene: TRBV4-3; CDR3nt: TGCGCCAGCAGCCAATCGCCCGGGACAGGGCTTGAAAAACTGTTTTTT; CDR3aa: CASSQSPGTGLEKLFF
abundance: -; j_gene: TRBJ1-5; d_gene: -; v_gene: TRBV9; CDR3nt: TGTGCCAGCAGTCCCGGTGCGACAGTGAGAAATCAGCCCCAGCATTTT; CDR3aa: CASSPGATVRNQPQHF
abundance: -; j_gene: TRBJ1-4; d_gene: TRBD1; v_gene: TRBV6-5; CDR3nt: TGTGCCAGCAGAGGACAGGGGGAAAGCGAAAAACCGTTTTTT; CDR3aa: CASRGQGESEKPFF
abundance: -; j_gene: TRBJ1-3; d_gene: TRBD1; v_gene: TRBV18; CDR3nt: TGTGCCAGCTCACCGGGACAGATCACTGGAAACACCATATATTTT; CDR3aa: CASSPGQITGNTIYF
abundance: -; j_gene: TRBJ2-1; d_gene: TRBD2; v_gene: TRBV4-1; CDR3nt: TGCGCCCCCCGCCGGCCGCGGGGGGGCCGTTACAATGAGCAGTTCTTC; CDR3aa: CAPRRPRGGRYNEQFF
abundance: -; j_gene: TRBJ2-7; d_gene: TRBD1; v_gene: TRBV5-1; CDR3nt: TGCGCCAGCAGTTTCGGGACAGGGGTATACGAGCAGTACTTC; CDR3aa: CASSFGTGVYEQYF
abundance: -; j_gene: TRBJ1-1; d_gene: -; v_gene: TRBV5-1; CDR3nt: TGCGCCAGCAGCTTTACAGGGAACACTGAAGCTTTCTTT; CDR3aa: CASSFTGNTEAFF
abundance: few; j_gene: TRBJ2-3; d_gene: -; v_gene: TRBV6-4; CDR3nt: TGTGCCAGCAGTGCCTCCGGGGGCACAGATACGCAGTATTTT; CDR3aa: CASSASGGTDTQYF
abundance: -; j_gene: TRBJ1-6; d_gene: TRBD1; v_gene: TRBV19; CDR3nt: TGTGCCAGTAGTAGGGACAGGCCCGATAATTCACCCCTCCACTTT; CDR3aa: CASSRDRPDNSPLHF
abundance: -; j_gene: TRBJ2-1; d_gene: -; v_gene: TRBV15; CDR3nt: TGTGCCACCAGCAAAATACTTGGTGGGAGCGGGTTCTTC; CDR3aa: CATSKILGGSGFF
abundance: few; j_gene: TRBJ1-6; d_gene: TRBD1; v_gene: TRBV27; CDR3nt: TGTGCCAGCAGTTTATCTTATCCCGGGACAGGGGGTATGCCCCTCCACTTT; CDR3aa: CASSLSYPGTGGMPLHF
abundance: -; j_gene: TRBJ1-6; d_gene: -; v_gene: TRBV11-2; CDR3nt: TGTGCCAGCAGCCACGAACCAGGTTCGAATTCACCCCTCCACTTT; CDR3aa: CASSHEPGSNSPLHF
abundance: -; j_gene: TRBJ1-1; d_gene: -; v_gene: TRBV11-1; CDR3nt: TGTGCCAGCAGTACCGATCCGGACACTGAAGCTTTCTTT; CDR3aa: CASSTDPDTEAFF
abundance: -; j_gene: TRBJ2-1; d_gene: TRBD1; v_gene: TRBV6-6; CDR3nt: TGTGCCAGCAGGGAGACAGGGGGCTGGTACAATGAGCAGTTCTTC; CDR3aa: CASRETGGWYNEQFF
abundance: once; j_gene: TRBJ1-5; d_gene: TRBD1; v_gene: TRBV7-8; CDR3nt: TGTGCCAGCAGCTTAACAGGGGTTCAGCCCCAGCATTTT; CDR3aa: CASSLTGVQPQHF
abundance: -; j_gene: TRBJ2-7; d_gene: -; v_gene: TRBV16; CDR3nt: TGTGCCAGCCGCAGGGCGGACAGAAGAATTTACGAGCAGTACTTC; CDR3aa: CASRRADRRIYEQYF
abundance: -; j_gene: TRBJ2-3; d_gene: -; v_gene: TRBV6-5; CDR3nt: TGTGCCAGCAGCCTCCGGGAGCGGGATACGCAGTATTTT; CDR3aa: CASSLRERDTQYF
abundance: once; j_gene: TRBJ1-1; d_gene: -; v_gene: TRBV6-2/TRBV6-3; CDR3nt: TGTGCCAGCAGCCCCCAGGGCTACACTGAAGCTTTCTTT; CDR3aa: CASSPQGYTEAFF
abundance: -; j_gene: TRBJ2-1; d_gene: TRBD1; v_gene: TRBV7-2; CDR3nt: TGTGCCAGCAGCTTAGGTGCGACAGGGTCCGGCGATGAGCAGTTCTTC; CDR3aa: CASSLGATGSGDEQFF
abundance: once; j_gene: TRBJ2-7; d_gene: TRBD1; v_gene: TRBV5-1; CDR3nt: TGCGCCAGCAGCTGGGGACAGCCCGACGAGCAGTACTTC; CDR3aa: CASSWGQPDEQYF
abundance: -; j_gene: TRBJ1-2; d_gene: -; v_gene: TRBV5-6; CDR3nt: TGTGCCAGCAGCTTGGCCCGAGGGCAGCACTATGGCTACACCTTC; CDR3aa: CASSLARGQHYGYTF
abundance: -; j_gene: TRBJ2-3; d_gene: -; v_gene: TRBV5-1; CDR3nt: TGCGCCAGCAGCTTGGATCACCGGGATACGCAGTATTTT; CDR3aa: CASSLDHRDTQYF
abundance: -; j_gene: TRBJ1-5; d_gene: -; v_gene: TRBV19; CDR3nt: TGTGCCAGTAGTATAGATGGCAGGGGCGGCAATCAGCCCCAGCATTTT; CDR3aa: CASSIDGRGGNQPQHF
abundance: few; j_gene: TRBJ2-3; d_gene: TRBD2; v_gene: TRBV18; CDR3nt: TGTGCCAGCTCCGTGAGACTAGCCCCCGCGGATACGCAGTATTTT; CDR3aa: CASSVRLAPADTQYF
abundance: -; j_gene: TRBJ1-2; d_gene: TRBD1; v_gene: TRBV3-1/TRBV3-2; CDR3nt: TGTGCCAGCACTACAGGGGACTATGGCTACACCTTC; CDR3aa: CASTTGDYGYTF
abundance: -; j_gene: TRBJ2-1; d_gene: TRBD2; v_gene: TRBV10-3; CDR3nt: TGTGCCATCTCCCTGGGGGGCGGGGGGACCCCTGGCAATGAGCAGTTCTTC; CDR3aa: CAISLGGGGTPGNEQFF
abundance: once; j_gene: TRBJ2-1; d_gene: -; v_gene: TRBV7-8; CDR3nt: TGTGCCAGCAGGGGAGAGGGTTGGTACAATGAGCAGTTCTTC; CDR3aa: CASRGEGWYNEQFF
abundance: -; j_gene: TRBJ2-3; d_gene: -; v_gene: TRBV7-6; CDR3nt: TGTGCCAGCAGCTTAGGTCGACTAGACTCTAGCACAGATACGCAGTATTTT; CDR3aa: CASSLGRLDSSTDTQYF
abundance: -; j_gene: TRBJ1-2; d_gene: TRBD1; v_gene: TRBV28; CDR3nt: TGTGCCAGCAGTTTAGGGACAGAGCTAAATGGCTACACCTTC; CDR3aa: CASSLGTELNGYTF
abundance: -; j_gene: TRBJ2-5; d_gene: -; v_gene: TRBV5-1; CDR3nt: TGCGCCAGCAGCTATTATCCGGGAAGACAAGAGACCCAGTACTTC; CDR3aa: CASSYYPGRQETQYF
abundance: -; j_gene: TRBJ1-1; d_gene: -; v_gene: TRBV6-5; CDR3nt: TGTGCCAGCAGTTACTCAACTACCAGGGTAAACACTGAAGCTTTCTTT; CDR3aa: CASSYSTTRVNTEAFF
abundance: -; j_gene: TRBJ1-2; d_gene: TRBD1; v_gene: TRBV4-2; CDR3nt: TGTGCCAGCAGCCGCGAACTCGGACAGGGTGATGGCTACACCTTC; CDR3aa: CASSRELGQGDGYTF
abundance: -; j_gene: TRBJ2-3; d_gene: TRBD2; v_gene: TRBV5-1; CDR3nt: TGCGCCAGCAGCATCTGGACTAGCGGGGGGCGTGGCACAGATACGCAGTATTTT; CDR3aa: CASSIWTSGGRGTDTQYF
abundance: once; j_gene: TRBJ1-2; d_gene: -; v_gene: TRBV19; CDR3nt: TGTGCCAGTAGTCCGTCAGTTGGCTATGGCTACACCTTC; CDR3aa: CASSPSVGYGYTF
abundance: once; j_gene: TRBJ1-1; d_gene: -; v_gene: TRBV4-3; CDR3nt: TGCGCCAGCAGCCAAGAACAACAGGGCTGGAACACTGAAGCTTTCTTT; CDR3aa: CASSQEQQGWNTEAFF
abundance: few; j_gene: TRBJ2-3; d_gene: TRBD1; v_gene: TRBV6-2/TRBV6-3; CDR3nt: TGTGCCAGCAGTCTCTGGACAGGGGCGAGGGATACGCAGTATTTT; CDR3aa: CASSLWTGARDTQYF
abundance: -; j_gene: TRBJ1-1; d_gene: TRBD1; v_gene: TRBV19; CDR3nt: TGTGCCAGTAGTACCAGGGGGCGGGTTACCCCCGGGAACACTGAAGCTTTCTTT; CDR3aa: CASSTRGRVTPGNTEAFF
abundance: few; j_gene: TRBJ1-3; d_gene: TRBD1; v_gene: TRBV30; CDR3nt: TGTGCCTGGGACCGGGACAGGGGGCTCTCCATCTCTGGAAACACCATATATTTT; CDR3aa: CAWDRDRGLSISGNTIYF